Each of the 9 T cell receptor beta chains below was sequenced from the same sample in a study of blood T cell repertoires in COVID-19. Data came from immunoSEQ multiplex PCR; TCRdb stores just in-frame clones and leaves some out. This sample has around 480,000 clones, with about 91% found just once. Source material: peripheral blood. The source of these receptors is a woman aged 50 to 65 with COVID-19, enrolled during active disease.

The table lists this clone with a count of one. V usage is TRBV19 and J usage is TRBJ1-1; 7 bases line up with TRBD1. CDR1 and CDR2 from the germline V gene are LNHDA and SQIVND (reference sequence). The CDR3 is made up of 16 amino acids. The V gene end was trimmed by 4 bases and the J gene end by 1 base; junction bases not matched to a gene: 9. The CDR3 region has the DNA TGTGCCAGTAGTACCCCCCGGACAGGATGGAACACTGAAGCTTTCTTT. Translated, it gives CASSTPRTGWNTEAFF.

The CDR3 sequence: CASSLRTGTGPNSPLHF. DNA for the CDR3: TGTGCCAGCAGCTTAAGGACCGGGACAGGGCCTAATTCACCCCTCCACTTT. V gene TRBV7-2 combines with J gene TRBJ1-6; 9 bases align to TRBD1. The CDR3 spans 17 residues. V shed 2 bases and J 6 bases; nucleotides not matched to a gene: 8. The germline CDR1 and CDR2 sequences are SGHTA and FQGNSA.

V gene TRBV5-1 combines with J gene TRBJ1-4, with a weak D call TRBD1 (6 bases). V lost 4 bases and J lost 7, with 20 bases in between. CDR3 length: 16 residues. The germline V gene encodes CDR1 SGHRS and CDR2 YFSETQ. CDR3 DNA: TGCGCCAGCAGCCCGGACGGGGGGCGCGTGGGTGAAAAACTGTTTTTT. Protein sequence: CASSPDGGRVGEKLFF.

J is TRBJ2-5 and V is TRBV19; 13 nucleotides agree with TRBD2. The germline V gene encodes CDR1 LNHDA and CDR2 SQIVND (reference sequence). With V trimmed by 4 bases and J by 1 base, 3 bases remained unmatched. The CDR3 is 16 residues long. DNA of the CDR3: TGTGCCAGTAGTAAACTAGCGGGGGGGCCCCAAGAGACCCAGTACTTC. Translating gives CASSKLAGGPQETQYF.

The chain recombines TRBV27 with TRBJ2-1; possible D gene TRBD1, 6 bases. This CDR3 has 14 residues. V was shortened by 5 bases and J by 2 bases, with 10 bases between the two germline ends. In germline, CDR1 is MNHEY, CDR2 SMNVEV (reference sequence). The chain's CDR3 is CASSDGTPYNEQFF. DNA of the CDR3: TGTGCCAGCAGTGACGGGACACCCTACAATGAGCAGTTCTTC.

As concerns this clone: The junction differs from germline at one of its ends, possibly a read error. This chain joins TRBV28 and TRBJ1-2; TRBD1 is a possible D gene (6 bases). The germline V gene has CDR1 MDHEN and CDR2 SYDVKM. This CDR3 contains 13 residues. DNA for the CDR3: TGTGCGAGCAGCGACAGGTCTAACTATGGCTACACCTTC. It codes for CASSDRSNYGYTF.

This clone was recorded a few times. The chain links TRBV2 to TRBJ1-5, with 10 positions matching TRBD1. Germline CDR1 and CDR2: SNHLY and FYNNEI. V shed 7 bases and J 5 bases; nucleotides not matched to a gene: 8. There are 15 residues in the CDR3. CDR3 in amino acids: CASNLGTGDHQPQHF. CDR3 DNA sequence: TGTGCCAGCAACCTCGGGACAGGGGACCATCAGCCCCAGCATTTT. Variable domain in full (rest from reference TRBV2 and TRBJ1-5): EPEVTQTPSHQVTQMGQEVILRCVPISNHLYFYWYRQILGQKVEFLVSFYNNEISEKSEIFDDQFSVERPDGSNFTLKIRSTKLEDSAMYFCASNLGTGDHQPQHFGDGTRLSIL.

V and J are TRBV3-1 (or the pseudogene TRBV3-2) and TRBJ1-1, with 10 positions matching TRBD1. Germline-derived CDR1 and CDR2 are LGHDT and YNNKEL (reference sequence). This CDR3 has 15 amino acids. Trimming removed 2 bases from V and 5 bases from J; junction bases left unmatched: 5. This CDR3 reads CASSQLGQGRTEAFF. The CDR3 nucleotides are TGTGCCAGCAGCCAATTGGGACAGGGGCGGACTGAAGCTTTCTTT.

The V call is TRBV15, the J call TRBJ1-1; 8 nucleotides agree with TRBD1. Germline V gene sequence: CDR1 LNHNV, CDR2 YYDKDF (reference sequence). CDR3 length: 14 amino acids. V was pared by 2 bases and J by 8 bases, with 7 bases of the junction left unmatched. The CDR3 DNA sequence: TGTGCCACCAGCAGATCTTCAGGGGGCGCGGAAGCTTTCTTT. Its protein is CATSRSSGGAEAFF.